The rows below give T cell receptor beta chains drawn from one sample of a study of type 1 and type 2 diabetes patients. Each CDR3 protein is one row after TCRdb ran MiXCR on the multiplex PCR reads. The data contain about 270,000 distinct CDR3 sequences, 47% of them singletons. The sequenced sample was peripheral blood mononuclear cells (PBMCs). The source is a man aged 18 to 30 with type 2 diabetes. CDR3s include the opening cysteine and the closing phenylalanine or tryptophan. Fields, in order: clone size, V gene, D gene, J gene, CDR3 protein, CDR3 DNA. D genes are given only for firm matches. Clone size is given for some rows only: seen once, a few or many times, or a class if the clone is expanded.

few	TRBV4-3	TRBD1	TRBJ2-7	CASSPGQALTYEQYF	TGCGCCAGCAGCCCGGGACAGGCGCTTACCTACGAGCAGTACTTC
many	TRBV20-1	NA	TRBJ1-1	CSARDRRDSYTEAFF	TGCAGTGCTAGAGATAGGCGCGACAGCTACACTGAAGCTTTCTTT
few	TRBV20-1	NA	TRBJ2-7	CSAPSLRGPAYEQYF	TGCAGTGCTCCCTCTCTGAGAGGGCCGGCCTACGAGCAGTACTTC
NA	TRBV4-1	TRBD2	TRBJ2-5	CASSLSGSLGETQYF	TGCGCCAGCAGCCTCAGCGGGAGTTTGGGGGAGACCCAGTACTTC
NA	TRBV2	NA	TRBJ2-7	CASGRSRGPHEQYF	TGTGCCAGCGGAAGGTCGCGGGGGCCCCACGAGCAGTACTTC
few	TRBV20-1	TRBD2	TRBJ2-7	CSVRTSGAYEQYF	TGCAGTGTCCGGACTAGCGGGGCCTACGAGCAGTACTTC
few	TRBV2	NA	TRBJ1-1	CASSELVNTEAFF	TGTGCCAGCAGTGAACTAGTGAACACTGAAGCTTTCTTT
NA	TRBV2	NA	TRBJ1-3	CASSSTGWRYGNTIYF	TGTGCCAGCAGTTCTACAGGGTGGCGGTACGGAAACACCATATATTTT
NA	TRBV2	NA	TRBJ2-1	CASSPTVIREQFF	TGTGCCAGCAGTCCGACTGTAATACGGGAGCAGTTCTTC
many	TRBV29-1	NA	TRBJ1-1	CSVATVEAFF	TGCAGCGTTGCCACTGTTGAAGCTTTCTTT
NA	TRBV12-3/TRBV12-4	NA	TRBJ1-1	CASSYRANAFF	TGTGCCAGCAGTTACAGGGCTAACGCTTTCTTT
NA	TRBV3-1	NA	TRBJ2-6	CASSQRHWDGQYSGANVLTF	TGTGCCAGCAGCCAACGTCATTGGGACGGTCAGTACTCTGGGGCCAACGTCCTGACTTTC
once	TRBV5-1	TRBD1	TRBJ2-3	CASSLVGGQGGSF	TGCGCCAGCAGCTTGGTTGGGGGACAGGGTGGTAGCTTT
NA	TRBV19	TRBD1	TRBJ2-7	CASSNRGYYEQYF	TGTGCCAGTAGTAACAGGGGGTACTACGAGCAGTACTTC
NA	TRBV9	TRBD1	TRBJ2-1	CASSRTGPPGHEQFF	TGTGCCAGCAGCCGGACAGGCCCCCCAGGACATGAGCAGTTCTTC
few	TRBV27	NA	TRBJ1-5	CASSLSSSPHQPQHF	TGTGCCAGCAGTTTAAGTTCCAGCCCACACCAGCCCCAGCATTTT
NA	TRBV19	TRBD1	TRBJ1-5	CASGTEGAGLPQHF	TGTGCCAGCGGAACTGAGGGGGCTGGTCTGCCCCAGCATTTT
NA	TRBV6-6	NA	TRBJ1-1	CAISESGQFTEAFF	TGTGCCATCAGTGAGTCAGGACAGTTCACTGAAGCTTTCTTT
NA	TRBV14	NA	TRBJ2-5	CASSLTIQETQYF	TGTGCCAGTAGCCTGACCATCCAAGAGACCCAGTACTTC
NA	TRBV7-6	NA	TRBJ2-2	CASSQGQFGANTGELFF	TGTGCCAGCAGCCAGGGACAATTTGGGGCGAACACCGGGGAGCTGTTTTTT
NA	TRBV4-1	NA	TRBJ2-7	CASSPDTTRAEQYF	TGCGCCAGCAGCCCCGACACGACAAGGGCCGAGCAGTACTTC